Listed below are T cell receptor beta chains from one sample, sequenced in a study of shared clonotypes between healthy human individuals. Sequenced by immunoSEQ multiplex PCR; TCRdb stores in-frame clones only, minus some. The sample gives 2.5 million or so clones, roughly 92% of which show up once; around 0.15% is in the top ten. The sample was naive CD4+ T cells sorted from blood. The receptor set was obtained from a man aged 18 to 29 in good health. The CDR3 runs from the conserved cysteine through the conserved F or W. The order of the fields is CDR3 DNA, CDR3 protein, V gene, D gene, J gene, clone size. D genes are given only for firm matches. Clone size is stated in some rows and not others, as once, few, many or a class when expanded.

CDR3 DNA: TGTGCCAGCAGTTTCGGTCCTCTCAACACCGGGGAGCTGTTTTTT; CDR3 protein: CASSFGPLNTGELFF; V gene: TRBV27; D gene: NA; J gene: TRBJ2-2; clone size: NA
CDR3 DNA: TGTGCCAGCAGCCAGGGGGGGAACACTGAAGCTTTCTTT; CDR3 protein: CASSQGGNTEAFF; V gene: TRBV9; D gene: TRBD1; J gene: TRBJ1-1; clone size: once
CDR3 DNA: TGTGCCTGGAGGCAAGAGACCCAGTACTTC; CDR3 protein: CAWRQETQYF; V gene: TRBV30; D gene: NA; J gene: TRBJ2-5; clone size: NA
CDR3 DNA: TGTGCCAGCAGTTTATTCCGGGGGTCTCAAAGCTCCTACAATGAGCAGTTCTTC; CDR3 protein: CASSLFRGSQSSYNEQFF; V gene: TRBV28; D gene: NA; J gene: TRBJ2-1; clone size: NA
CDR3 DNA: TGTGCCAGCAGTCGGAACTCTGGGGCCAACGTCCTGACTTTC; CDR3 protein: CASSRNSGANVLTF; V gene: TRBV7-3; D gene: NA; J gene: TRBJ2-6; clone size: NA
CDR3 DNA: TGCGCCAGCAGCTTTCAGGGGCACCCCTACGAGCAGTACTTC; CDR3 protein: CASSFQGHPYEQYF; V gene: TRBV5-1; D gene: NA; J gene: TRBJ2-7; clone size: NA
CDR3 DNA: TGTGCCAGCAGCGACCTCTTAGCGACCAACAATGAGCAGTTCTTC; CDR3 protein: CASSDLLATNNEQFF; V gene: TRBV9; D gene: NA; J gene: TRBJ2-1; clone size: NA
CDR3 DNA: TGTGCCAGCAGCTTAACCGGGACTAGCGGGGGCTACGAGCAGTACTTC; CDR3 protein: CASSLTGTSGGYEQYF; V gene: TRBV7-3; D gene: TRBD2; J gene: TRBJ2-7; clone size: NA
CDR3 DNA: TGTGCCAGCAGCCGGACAGGGGGGGCCATTCAGTACTTC; CDR3 protein: CASSRTGGAIQYF; V gene: TRBV13; D gene: TRBD1; J gene: TRBJ2-4; clone size: NA
CDR3 DNA: TGTGCCAGCAGCGAGGGACAGGGGTTTGGCTACACCTTC; CDR3 protein: CASSEGQGFGYTF; V gene: TRBV7-8; D gene: TRBD1; J gene: TRBJ1-2; clone size: NA
CDR3 DNA: TGTGCCAGCAGCGTAGCGGTGGGTCAGACTAATGAAAAACTGTTTTTT; CDR3 protein: CASSVAVGQTNEKLFF; V gene: TRBV9; D gene: NA; J gene: TRBJ1-4; clone size: NA
CDR3 DNA: TGCGCCAGCAGCTCTGGGGGGCGAACAGGGAACTATTCACCCCTCCACTTT; CDR3 protein: CASSSGGRTGNYSPLHF; V gene: TRBV5-1; D gene: NA; J gene: TRBJ1-6; clone size: NA
CDR3 DNA: TGTGCCAGCAGGTTAACAGGGGTGAACACTGAAGCTTTCTTT; CDR3 protein: CASRLTGVNTEAFF; V gene: TRBV27; D gene: TRBD1; J gene: TRBJ1-1; clone size: few
CDR3 DNA: TGTGCCAGCATAGGGGGTGGGTCCACAGATACGCAGTATTTT; CDR3 protein: CASIGGGSTDTQYF; V gene: TRBV28; D gene: NA; J gene: TRBJ2-3; clone size: NA
CDR3 DNA: TGTGCCAGCAGCTCTGCGGGGACAGGGAGGTACGAGCAGTACTTC; CDR3 protein: CASSSAGTGRYEQYF; V gene: TRBV27; D gene: TRBD1; J gene: TRBJ2-7; clone size: NA
CDR3 DNA: TGTGCCAGCAGCCGAAAAAACACCGGGGAGCTGTTTTTT; CDR3 protein: CASSRKNTGELFF; V gene: TRBV7-3; D gene: NA; J gene: TRBJ2-2; clone size: NA
CDR3 DNA: TGTGCCAGTAGTTCCCGGGACAGGGGTGAAAAACTGTTTTTT; CDR3 protein: CASSSRDRGEKLFF; V gene: TRBV19; D gene: TRBD1; J gene: TRBJ1-4; clone size: NA
CDR3 DNA: TGTGCCAGCAGCTTAGCGGGGACTTCATTGGATTCACCCCTCCACTTT; CDR3 protein: CASSLAGTSLDSPLHF; V gene: TRBV7-2; D gene: NA; J gene: TRBJ1-6; clone size: NA
CDR3 DNA: TGTGCCAGTAGTTGGGGAGCAACTAATGAAAAACTGTTTTTT; CDR3 protein: CASSWGATNEKLFF; V gene: TRBV19; D gene: NA; J gene: TRBJ1-4; clone size: NA
CDR3 DNA: TGTGCCAGCAGCAGGACAGCGAACACTGAAGCTTTCTTT; CDR3 protein: CASSRTANTEAFF; V gene: TRBV5-4; D gene: NA; J gene: TRBJ1-1; clone size: NA
CDR3 DNA: TGTGCCAGCCAGTTCGACACCGGCTCTGGAAACACCATATATTTT; CDR3 protein: CASQFDTGSGNTIYF; V gene: TRBV6-5; D gene: NA; J gene: TRBJ1-3; clone size: NA
CDR3 DNA: TGTGCCAGCAATCCCACCTGGGGCACTAACTATGGCTACACCTTC; CDR3 protein: CASNPTWGTNYGYTF; V gene: TRBV28; D gene: NA; J gene: TRBJ1-2; clone size: NA
CDR3 DNA: TGTGCCAGCAGTTACGAAGGCTGGTCTGGGGCCAACGTCCTGACTTTC; CDR3 protein: CASSYEGWSGANVLTF; V gene: TRBV6-6; D gene: NA; J gene: TRBJ2-6; clone size: NA
CDR3 DNA: TGTGCCAGCAGTTACTCCTCTGGGGGATTTGATGGCTACACCTTC; CDR3 protein: CASSYSSGGFDGYTF; V gene: TRBV6-5; D gene: NA; J gene: TRBJ1-2; clone size: NA
CDR3 DNA: TGTGCCATCAGTGAAGGGGGGGGGATTTATGAAGCTTTCTTT; CDR3 protein: CAISEGGGIYEAFF; V gene: TRBV10-3; D gene: NA; J gene: TRBJ1-1; clone size: NA
CDR3 DNA: TGTGCCAGCAGTTTTGGGACCGGCTCTGGGGCCAACGTCCTGACTTTC; CDR3 protein: CASSFGTGSGANVLTF; V gene: TRBV27; D gene: NA; J gene: TRBJ2-6; clone size: NA
CDR3 DNA: TGCGCCAGCAGCCAAGATGTGGGAAAAGGGGGAGAGACCCAGTACTTC; CDR3 protein: CASSQDVGKGGETQYF; V gene: TRBV4-1; D gene: NA; J gene: TRBJ2-5; clone size: NA
CDR3 DNA: TGTGCCAGTAGTTGGACGGGGGCCTTGTACACTGAAGCTTTCTTT; CDR3 protein: CASSWTGALYTEAFF; V gene: TRBV19; D gene: NA; J gene: TRBJ1-1; clone size: NA
CDR3 DNA: TGTGCCAGCAGCTTGGGTAGCGGGGGGGCTGAGACCCAGTACTTC; CDR3 protein: CASSLGSGGAETQYF; V gene: TRBV7-9; D gene: TRBD2; J gene: TRBJ2-5; clone size: NA
CDR3 DNA: TGCAGCGTGGGGTTAGGGACAGGTGTTCAAGAGACCCAGTACTTC; CDR3 protein: CSVGLGTGVQETQYF; V gene: TRBV29-1; D gene: TRBD1; J gene: TRBJ2-5; clone size: NA
CDR3 DNA: TGTGCCAGCAGTGAAAGGGGGGTGGCTAATGAAAAACTGTTTTTT; CDR3 protein: CASSERGVANEKLFF; V gene: TRBV2; D gene: NA; J gene: TRBJ1-4; clone size: NA
CDR3 DNA: TGTGCCAGCAGCTTTGGGGTGGCCACTATCAGCACCGGGGAGCTGTTTTTT; CDR3 protein: CASSFGVATISTGELFF; V gene: TRBV27; D gene: NA; J gene: TRBJ2-2; clone size: NA
CDR3 DNA: TGTGCCAGCACCCAGGGCTACGAGCAGTACTTC; CDR3 protein: CASTQGYEQYF; V gene: TRBV7-2; D gene: NA; J gene: TRBJ2-7; clone size: NA
CDR3 DNA: TGTGCCAGCGCAGGGTCAACCACAGATACGCAGTATTTT; CDR3 protein: CASAGSTTDTQYF; V gene: TRBV10-3; D gene: NA; J gene: TRBJ2-3; clone size: NA
CDR3 DNA: TGCGCCAGCAGCACCGGGACAGGGAGCAATCAGCCCCAGCATTTT; CDR3 protein: CASSTGTGSNQPQHF; V gene: TRBV5-1; D gene: TRBD1; J gene: TRBJ1-5; clone size: NA
CDR3 DNA: TGTGCCAGCAGTGAATCGACAGGACAGCAGACCCAGTACTTC; CDR3 protein: CASSESTGQQTQYF; V gene: TRBV2; D gene: NA; J gene: TRBJ2-5; clone size: NA
CDR3 DNA: TGTGCCAGCAACTCCCGGCAGGGGGCCTATGGCTACACCTTC; CDR3 protein: CASNSRQGAYGYTF; V gene: TRBV28; D gene: TRBD1; J gene: TRBJ1-2; clone size: few
CDR3 DNA: TGTGCCAGCAGTGAAGAGGGAGGGGCACTTTCGGCGCAGTATTTT; CDR3 protein: CASSEEGGALSAQYF; V gene: TRBV2; D gene: TRBD2; J gene: TRBJ2-3; clone size: NA
CDR3 DNA: TGTGCCAGCAGCGTGGGACTAGAGGTCTGGAATGAGCAGTTCTTC; CDR3 protein: CASSVGLEVWNEQFF; V gene: TRBV9; D gene: TRBD2; J gene: TRBJ2-1; clone size: NA
CDR3 DNA: TGTGCCAGCAGCTTAGCCTGGATACAAGAGACCCAGTACTTC; CDR3 protein: CASSLAWIQETQYF; V gene: TRBV7-2; D gene: NA; J gene: TRBJ2-5; clone size: NA
CDR3 DNA: TGTGCCTGGATTATGGGGCGGACTGAAGCTTTCTTT; CDR3 protein: CAWIMGRTEAFF; V gene: TRBV30; D gene: NA; J gene: TRBJ1-1; clone size: few
CDR3 DNA: TGCGCCAGCAGCCAAGAACAGGGGTACACTGAAGCTTTCTTT; CDR3 protein: CASSQEQGYTEAFF; V gene: TRBV4-3; D gene: TRBD1; J gene: TRBJ1-1; clone size: NA
CDR3 DNA: TGCGCCAGCAGGAGGGCGGGGGAGGGCTCCTACGAGCAGTACTTC; CDR3 protein: CASRRAGEGSYEQYF; V gene: TRBV10-2; D gene: TRBD2; J gene: TRBJ2-7; clone size: NA
CDR3 DNA: TGTGCCAGCAGTAGACAGGCAAATTCACCCCTCCACTTT; CDR3 protein: CASSRQANSPLHF; V gene: TRBV6-5; D gene: NA; J gene: TRBJ1-6; clone size: NA
CDR3 DNA: TGTGCCAGCAGCTTAGATCCTAGCGGGGGTGCTACCAATGAGCAGTTCTTC; CDR3 protein: CASSLDPSGGATNEQFF; V gene: TRBV7-3; D gene: TRBD2; J gene: TRBJ2-1; clone size: NA
CDR3 DNA: TGTGCCAGCTCCCCGGGGGAGACCCAGTACTTC; CDR3 protein: CASSPGETQYF; V gene: TRBV18; D gene: NA; J gene: TRBJ2-5; clone size: NA
CDR3 DNA: TGTGCCAGTAGTACAACAGGGGGAACTGAAGCTTTCTTT; CDR3 protein: CASSTTGGTEAFF; V gene: TRBV19; D gene: TRBD1; J gene: TRBJ1-1; clone size: NA
CDR3 DNA: TGTGCCAGCAGTTACTCGTGGGACGATGGATACGAGCAGTACTTC; CDR3 protein: CASSYSWDDGYEQYF; V gene: TRBV6-5; D gene: NA; J gene: TRBJ2-7; clone size: NA
CDR3 DNA: TGTGCCTGCATGACAGGGAGCGATGGCTACACCTTC; CDR3 protein: CACMTGSDGYTF; V gene: TRBV30; D gene: TRBD1; J gene: TRBJ1-2; clone size: NA
CDR3 DNA: TGTGCCAGCAGCAATCCGGCCCTACAGGAGGCCTATAATTCACCCCTCCACTTT; CDR3 protein: CASSNPALQEAYNSPLHF; V gene: TRBV21-1; D gene: NA; J gene: TRBJ1-6; clone size: NA
CDR3 DNA: TGTGCCATCGGTCCCCAGCAGCCATGGGAGCAGTACTTC; CDR3 protein: CAIGPQQPWEQYF; V gene: TRBV10-3; D gene: NA; J gene: TRBJ2-7; clone size: NA
CDR3 DNA: TGCGCCAGCAGCTTGGACAGGAACGAGCAGTACTTC; CDR3 protein: CASSLDRNEQYF; V gene: TRBV5-1; D gene: NA; J gene: TRBJ2-7; clone size: NA
CDR3 DNA: TGTGCCAGCAGCATCGGTGGGACCTCCTACGAGCAGTACTTC; CDR3 protein: CASSIGGTSYEQYF; V gene: TRBV7-2; D gene: NA; J gene: TRBJ2-7; clone size: NA
CDR3 DNA: TGCGCCAGCAGCCAAGTCTCCTTATCTGAAAAACTGTTTTTT; CDR3 protein: CASSQVSLSEKLFF; V gene: TRBV4-1; D gene: NA; J gene: TRBJ1-4; clone size: NA
CDR3 DNA: TGTGCCAGCAGCTTAGTAAGGCCGCCCTTTAGCACTAATGAAAAACTGTTTTTT; CDR3 protein: CASSLVRPPFSTNEKLFF; V gene: TRBV7-8; D gene: NA; J gene: TRBJ1-4; clone size: NA